One sample yielded the 14 T cell receptor beta chains listed below, sequenced in a study of T cells in Graves' hyperthyroidism and ophthalmopathy. TCR beta CDR3 regions were amplified from RNA. A set of HTBI primers served as the primers for a first-round RT-PCR of the TCR CDR3. In TCRdb, the multiplex PCR reads were re-called with MiXCR into one record per CDR3 protein. The table records 450,000 to 700,000 distinct CDR3 sequences, 40% to 55% of them present only once. Sequencing was performed on peripheral blood or thyroid tissue (not recorded which). The receptor set was obtained from an adult woman with Graves' disease, either hyperthyroidism or ophthalmopathy (not recorded which).

At least ten counts were recorded for this clonotype. The chain joins TRBV6-6 to TRBJ1-5; the D is unclear. The CDR3 runs to 14 residues. Germline V CDR1 and CDR2: MNHNY, SVGAGI (reference sequence). Trimming left V 8 bases short and J 7 bases short, with 18 bases between. CDR3 residues: CASLPPPPGQPQHF. The CDR3 DNA sequence: TGTGCCAGCCTCCCTCCCCCGCCGGGGCAGCCCCAGCATTTT.

This clonotype came up many times. The chain couples TRBV5-1 to TRBJ1-4; D not resolved. The germline gives CDR1 SGHRS, CDR2 YFSETQ. The CDR3 consists of 13 residues. Trimming took 3 bases from V and 3 from J, leaving 6 bases between them. CDR3 coding DNA: TGCGCCAGCAGCTCGGCCCCTAATGAAAAACTGTTTTTT. This codes for CASSSAPNEKLFF. Supplemented by reference TRBV5-1 and TRBJ1-4, the full variable domain reads KAGVTQTPRYLIKTRGQQVTLSCSPISGHRSVSWYQQTPGQGLQFLFEYFSETQRNKGNFPGRFSGRQFSNSRSEMNVSTLELGDSALYLCASSSAPNEKLFFGSGTQLSVL.

The chain has TRBV28 and TRBJ2-5, with 7 bases matching TRBD1. The V gene's germline CDR1 is MDHEN and CDR2 SYDVKM. The CDR3 is 15 amino acids. After removal of 3 bases from V and 0 bases from J, the junction contained 4 bases not matched to a gene. CDR3 sequence (DNA): TGTGCCAGCAGTTTTTTGACAGGGAACCAAGAGACCCAGTACTTC. Encoded protein: CASSFLTGNQETQYF.

The chain combines TRBV7-9 with TRBJ1-5; 8 bases line up with TRBD1. CDR3 size: 15 residues. Germline V gene lookup returns CDR1 SEHNR and CDR2 FQNEAQ (reference sequence). Trimming took 5 bases from V and 4 from J; bases not matched to a gene: 7. CDR3 sequence: CASSSQQGGNQPQHF. In DNA, the CDR3 is TGTGCCAGCAGCAGCCAACAGGGGGGAAATCAGCCCCAGCATTTT. Based on the CDR3 plus reference TRBV7-9 and TRBJ1-5, the full variable domain is DTGVSQNPRHKITKRGQNVTFRCDPISEHNRLYWYRQTLGQGPEFLTYFQNEAQLEKSRLLSDRFSAERPKGSFSTLEIQRTEQGDSAMYLCASSSQQGGNQPQHFGDGTRLSIL.

J is TRBJ1-4 and V is TRBV27; D is possibly TRBD1 (5 bases). The V and J ends lost 5 bases and 8 bases respectively, with 18 bases between them. The germline CDR1 and CDR2 sequences are MNHEY and SMNVEV (reference sequence). CDR3 length: 15 residues. The CDR3 spells CASSLAGVAGEKLFF. The DNA of the CDR3 is TGTGCCAGCAGTCTGGCTGGGGTGGCAGGGGAAAAACTGTTTTTT.

This clonotype was seen a single time. V gene TRBV5-1 combines with J gene TRBJ1-5, with a weak D call TRBD1 (6 bases). This CDR3 has 16 amino acids. Germline CDR1 SGHRS, CDR2 YFSETQ. The germline V and J ends were trimmed by 3 bases and 1 base, with 14 bases remaining between them. CDR3 DNA sequence: TGCGCCAGCAGCTCCTATGGGGGGGGCAGCAATCAGCCCCAGCATTTT. Translation gives CASSSYGGGSNQPQHF.

As regards this clonotype: Relative to the germline gene, one junction end is altered; a read error may explain this. V usage is TRBV5-4 and J usage is TRBJ2-7; possibly TRBD2 for D (6 bases). The CDR3 sequence is 16 residues long. Looked up from germline, CDR1 is SGHNT and CDR2 is YYREEE (reference sequence). CDR3 protein: CAGSPTPWRRGYEQYF. The CDR3 DNA is TGTGCCGGCAGCCCAACCCCCTGGCGGAGGGGATACGAGCAGTACTTC.

In this sample, this clonotype turned up a few times. The chain uses TRBV28 and TRBJ1-5; possibly TRBD1 for D (6 bases). Deletions cut 3 bases from V and 7 bases from J, with 16 bases between. CDR3 length equals 15 residues. Germline V gene sequence: CDR1 MDHEN, CDR2 SYDVKM. The CDR3 sequence is CASSLSGRGMQPQHF. In nucleotides, the CDR3 is TGTGCCAGCAGTTTGTCTGGGAGGGGGATGCAGCCCCAGCATTTT.

The rearrangement uses TRBV25-1 and TRBJ2-7; 9 nucleotides line up with TRBD1. Trimming took 6 bases from V and 3 from J; bases not matched to a gene: 6. This CDR3 has 14 amino acids. Germline CDR1 and CDR2: MGHDK and SYGVNS. CDR3 DNA: TGTGCCAGCAGGGGGGACAGGGTGGGCTACGAGCAGTACTTC. Translation gives CASRGDRVGYEQYF.

For this clonotype: This CDR3 is missing its conserved last phenylalanine or tryptophan, likely due to a read error. It is unclear where the CDR3 begins or ends on the DNA, so no DNA is shown, and the CDR3 is as TCRdb lists it. This rearrangement joins TRBV7-2 to TRBJ2-7; the table gives TRBD2 as D, unverified against the DNA. Germline CDR1 reads SGHTA; CDR2 reads FQGNSA. The CDR3 sequence runs 9 residues, both termini included. The CDR3 spells CASSTDGTS.

The V and J genes are TRBV24-1 and TRBJ1-6, with 7 bases matching TRBD1. The CDR3 runs 13 residues. Germline loops: CDR1 KGHDR, CDR2 SFDVKD. The V gene end was trimmed by 7 bases and the J gene end by 10 bases; junction bases not matched to a gene: 6. DNA for the CDR3: TGTGCCACCAGCTCAGGGGGATCATCACCCCTCCACTTT. Translated, it gives CATSSGGSSPLHF.

Many counts were recorded for this clonotype. The rearrangement uses TRBV2 and TRBJ2-5; TRBD2 matches 8 bases. The CDR3 loop spans 14 amino acids. Germline values: CDR1 SNHLY, CDR2 FYNNEI. V shed 7 bases and J 3 bases; nucleotides not matched to a gene: 7. CDR3 in DNA: TGTGCCAGCAATCCTAGCGGGTATAAAGAGACCCAGTACTTC. The encoded protein is CASNPSGYKETQYF.

This clonotype was observed a handful of times. One end of the junction is discordant with germline, which a read error may explain. J is TRBJ1-2 and V is TRBV25-1; perhaps TRBD1 as D (6 bases). This CDR3 comprises 13 residues. Germline-derived CDR1 and CDR2 are MGHDK and SYGVNS. CDR3 region: CASSASTGQLSVF. The CDR3 bases are TGTGCCAGCAGTGCATCGACAGGCCAGTTATCGGTCTTC.

V gene TRBV7-2 combines with J gene TRBJ1-6; possible D gene TRBD1, 5 bases. V was shortened by 5 bases and J by 13 bases, with 15 bases between the two germline ends. This CDR3 contains 13 residues. The germline gives CDR1 SGHTA, CDR2 FQGNSA. In DNA, the CDR3 is TGTGCCAGCAGCCTGGACTCCGCAGGGCCCCTCCACTTT. Protein product: CASSLDSAGPLHF.